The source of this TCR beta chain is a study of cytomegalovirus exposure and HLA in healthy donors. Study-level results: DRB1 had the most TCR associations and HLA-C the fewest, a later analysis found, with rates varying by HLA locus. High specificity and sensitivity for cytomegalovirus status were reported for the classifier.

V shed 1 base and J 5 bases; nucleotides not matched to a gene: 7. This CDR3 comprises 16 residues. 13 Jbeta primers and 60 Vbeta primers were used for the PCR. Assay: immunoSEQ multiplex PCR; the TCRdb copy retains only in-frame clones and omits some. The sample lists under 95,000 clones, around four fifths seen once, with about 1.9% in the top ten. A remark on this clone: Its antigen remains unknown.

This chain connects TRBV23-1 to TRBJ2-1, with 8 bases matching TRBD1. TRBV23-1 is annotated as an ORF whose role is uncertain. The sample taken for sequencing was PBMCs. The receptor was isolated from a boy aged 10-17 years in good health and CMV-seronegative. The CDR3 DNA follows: TGCGCCAGCAGTCAATACGGGACAGGCACCCACAATGAGCAGTTCTTC. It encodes CASSQYGTGTHNEQFF.